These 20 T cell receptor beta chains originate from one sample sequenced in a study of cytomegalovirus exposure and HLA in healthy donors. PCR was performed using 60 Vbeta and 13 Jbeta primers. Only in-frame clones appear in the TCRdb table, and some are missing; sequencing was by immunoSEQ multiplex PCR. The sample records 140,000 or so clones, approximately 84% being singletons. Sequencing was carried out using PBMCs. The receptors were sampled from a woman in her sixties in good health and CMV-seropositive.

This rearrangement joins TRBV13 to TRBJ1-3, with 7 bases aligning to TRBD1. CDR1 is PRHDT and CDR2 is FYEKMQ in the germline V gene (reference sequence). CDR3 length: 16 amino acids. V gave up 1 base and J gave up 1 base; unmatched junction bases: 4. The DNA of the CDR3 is TGTGCCAGCAGCTTAGCCCCGACAGGGTCTGGAAACACCATATATTTT. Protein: CASSLAPTGSGNTIYF.

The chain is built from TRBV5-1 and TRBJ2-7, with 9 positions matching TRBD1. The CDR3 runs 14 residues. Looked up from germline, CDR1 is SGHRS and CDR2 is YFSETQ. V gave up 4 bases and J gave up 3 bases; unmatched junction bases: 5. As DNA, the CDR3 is TGCGCCAGCAGCACCCGGACAGGGGACTACGAGCAGTACTTC. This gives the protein CASSTRTGDYEQYF.

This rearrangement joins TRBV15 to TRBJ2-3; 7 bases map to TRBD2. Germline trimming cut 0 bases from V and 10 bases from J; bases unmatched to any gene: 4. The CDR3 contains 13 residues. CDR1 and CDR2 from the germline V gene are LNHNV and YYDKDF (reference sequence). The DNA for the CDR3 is TGTGCCACCAGCAGAGATCTGGCGGGGGCGCAGTATTTT. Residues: CATSRDLAGAQYF. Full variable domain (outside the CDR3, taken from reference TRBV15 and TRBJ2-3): DAMVIQNPRYQVTQFGKPVTLSCSQTLNHNVMYWYQQKSSQAPKLLFHYYDKDFNNEADTPDNFQSRRPNTSFCFLDIRSPGLGDTAMYLCATSRDLAGAQYFGPGTRLTVL.

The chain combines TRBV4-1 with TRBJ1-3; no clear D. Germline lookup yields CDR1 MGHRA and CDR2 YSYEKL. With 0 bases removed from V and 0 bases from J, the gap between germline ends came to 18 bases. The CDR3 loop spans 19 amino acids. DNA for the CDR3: TGCGCCAGCAGCCAAGACCCCACTGGGCCGGGAGGCTCTGGAAACACCATATATTTT. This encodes CASSQDPTGPGGSGNTIYF.

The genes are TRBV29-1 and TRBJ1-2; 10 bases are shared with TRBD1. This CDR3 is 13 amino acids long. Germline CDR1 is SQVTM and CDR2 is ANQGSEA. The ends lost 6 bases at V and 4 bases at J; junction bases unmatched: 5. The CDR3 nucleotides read TGCAGCGTCGAGCGGACAGGGGGCTATGGCTACACCTTC. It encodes CSVERTGGYGYTF.

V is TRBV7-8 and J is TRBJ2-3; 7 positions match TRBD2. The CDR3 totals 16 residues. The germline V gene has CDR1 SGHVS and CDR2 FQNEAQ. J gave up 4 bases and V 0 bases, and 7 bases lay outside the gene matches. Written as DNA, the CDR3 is TGTGCCAGCAGCTTAGCGTCCGCGGGAGTAGCAGATACGCAGTATTTT. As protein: CASSLASAGVADTQYF.

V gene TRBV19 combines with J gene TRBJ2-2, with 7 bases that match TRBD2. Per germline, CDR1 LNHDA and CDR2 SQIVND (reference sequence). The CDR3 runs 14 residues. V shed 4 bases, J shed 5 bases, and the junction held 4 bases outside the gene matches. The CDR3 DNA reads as TGTGCCAGTAGTAGCGGGAGAGGTACCGGGGAGCTGTTTTTT. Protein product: CASSSGRGTGELFF.

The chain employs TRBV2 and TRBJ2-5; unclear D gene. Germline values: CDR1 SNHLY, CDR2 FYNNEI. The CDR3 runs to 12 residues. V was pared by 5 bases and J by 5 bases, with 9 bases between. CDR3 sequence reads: CASSWAEETQYF. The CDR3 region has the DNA TGTGCCAGCAGTTGGGCAGAGGAGACCCAGTACTTC.

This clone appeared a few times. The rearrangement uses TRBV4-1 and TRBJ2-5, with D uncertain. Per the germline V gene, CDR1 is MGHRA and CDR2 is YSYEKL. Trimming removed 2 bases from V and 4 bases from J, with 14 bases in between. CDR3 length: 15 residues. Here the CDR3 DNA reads TGCGCCAGCAGCCAATTAACGGCCGGCGGAGAGACCCAGTACTTC. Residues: CASSQLTAGGETQYF.

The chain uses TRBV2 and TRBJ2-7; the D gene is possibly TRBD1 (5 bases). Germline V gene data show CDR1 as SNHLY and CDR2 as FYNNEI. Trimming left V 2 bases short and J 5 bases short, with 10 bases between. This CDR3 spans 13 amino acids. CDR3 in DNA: TGTGCCAGCAGTGAACAGGGCATGAACGAGCAGTACTTC. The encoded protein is CASSEQGMNEQYF. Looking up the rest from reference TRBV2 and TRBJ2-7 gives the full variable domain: EPEVTQTPSHQVTQMGQEVILRCVPISNHLYFYWYRQILGQKVEFLVSFYNNEISEKSEIFDDQFSVERPDGSNFTLKIRSTKLEDSAMYFCASSEQGMNEQYFGPGTRLTVT.

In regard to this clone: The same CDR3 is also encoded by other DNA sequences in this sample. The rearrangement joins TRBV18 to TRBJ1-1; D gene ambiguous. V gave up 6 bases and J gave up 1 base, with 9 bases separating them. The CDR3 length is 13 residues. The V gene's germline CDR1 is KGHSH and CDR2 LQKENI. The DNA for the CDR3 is TGTGCCAGCTCCCATTCAAAGAACACTGAAGCTTTCTTT. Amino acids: CASSHSKNTEAFF.

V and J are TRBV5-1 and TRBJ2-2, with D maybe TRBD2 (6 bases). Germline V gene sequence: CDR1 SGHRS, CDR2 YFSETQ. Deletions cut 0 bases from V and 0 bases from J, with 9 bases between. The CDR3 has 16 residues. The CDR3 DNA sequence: TGCGCCAGCAGCTTGGGCGGGACTTCGAACACCGGGGAGCTGTTTTTT. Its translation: CASSLGGTSNTGELFF.

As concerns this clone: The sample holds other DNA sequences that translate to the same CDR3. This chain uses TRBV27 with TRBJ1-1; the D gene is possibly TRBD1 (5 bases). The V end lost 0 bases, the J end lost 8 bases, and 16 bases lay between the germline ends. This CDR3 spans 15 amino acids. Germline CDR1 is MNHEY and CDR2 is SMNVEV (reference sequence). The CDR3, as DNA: TGTGCCAGCAGTTTATCGATACCAGGGATAACGGAAGCTTTCTTT. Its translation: CASSLSIPGITEAFF.

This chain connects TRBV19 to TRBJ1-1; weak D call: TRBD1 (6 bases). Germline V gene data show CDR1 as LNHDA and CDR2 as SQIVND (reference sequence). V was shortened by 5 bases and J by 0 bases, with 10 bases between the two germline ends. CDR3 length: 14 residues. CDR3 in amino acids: CASSPRQVNTEAFF. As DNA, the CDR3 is TGTGCCAGTAGTCCCCGACAGGTGAACACTGAAGCTTTCTTT.

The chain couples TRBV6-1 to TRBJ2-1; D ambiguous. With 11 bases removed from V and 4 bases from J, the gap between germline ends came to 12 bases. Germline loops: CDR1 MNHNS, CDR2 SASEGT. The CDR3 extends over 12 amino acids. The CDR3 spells CASRLGYNEQFF. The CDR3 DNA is TGTGCCTCCCGGCTCGGGTACAATGAGCAGTTCTTC.

The CDR3 sequence: CASSLPSRAGNEQFF. The DNA of the CDR3 is TGTGCCAGCAGCTTGCCGAGCAGGGCCGGCAATGAGCAGTTCTTC. The V call is TRBV5-6, the J call TRBJ2-1; weak D call: TRBD1 (5 bases). This CDR3 region has 15 residues. CDR1 is SGHDT and CDR2 is YYEEEE in the germline V gene. V was pared by 1 base and J by 6 bases, with 14 bases between.

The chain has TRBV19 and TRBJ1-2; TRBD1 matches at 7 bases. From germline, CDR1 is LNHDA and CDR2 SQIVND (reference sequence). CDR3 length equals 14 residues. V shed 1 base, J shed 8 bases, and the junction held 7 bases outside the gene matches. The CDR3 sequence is CASSIGGQARGYTF. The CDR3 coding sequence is TGTGCCAGTAGTATAGGAGGACAGGCTCGGGGCTACACCTTC.

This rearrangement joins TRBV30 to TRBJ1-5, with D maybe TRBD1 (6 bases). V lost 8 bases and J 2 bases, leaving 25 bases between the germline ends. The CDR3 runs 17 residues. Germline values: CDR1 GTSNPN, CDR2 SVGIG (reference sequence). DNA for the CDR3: TGTGCCCAAGGGGTTCTACAGGGTGTAAGGGGCAATCAGCCCCAGCATTTT. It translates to CAQGVLQGVRGNQPQHF.

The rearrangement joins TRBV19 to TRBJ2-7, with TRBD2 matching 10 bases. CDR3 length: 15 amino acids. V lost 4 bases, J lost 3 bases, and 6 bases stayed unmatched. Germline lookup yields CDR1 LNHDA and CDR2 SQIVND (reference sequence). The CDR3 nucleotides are TGTGCCAGTAGTAAGCGGGAGGGCAGAGACTACGAGCAGTACTTC. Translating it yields CASSKREGRDYEQYF.

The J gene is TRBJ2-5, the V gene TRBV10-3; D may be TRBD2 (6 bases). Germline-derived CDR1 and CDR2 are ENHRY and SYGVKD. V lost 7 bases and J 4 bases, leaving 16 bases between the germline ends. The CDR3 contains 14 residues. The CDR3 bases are TGTGCCATCAAAGTAGCGGAGGGGCCAGAGACCCAGTACTTC. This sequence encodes CAIKVAEGPETQYF.